This is a list of T cell receptor beta chains from one sample in a study of response to subunit inactivated influenza vaccine. Each CDR3 protein gets one entry after TCRdb re-called the RT-PCR reads with MiXCR. The sample records about 700,000 distinct CDR3 sequences, 15% to 18% being singletons. Specimen: PBMCs from blood, collected 12 days after vaccination. These receptors all come from a man aged 50 to 59 who received an inactivated influenza vaccine. CDR3s include the opening cysteine and the closing phenylalanine or tryptophan. Fields, in order: J gene, D gene, clone size, V gene, CDR3 DNA, CDR3 protein. D genes are given only for firm matches. Rows may omit the clone size; those that give it use once, few, many or a size class.

J: TRBJ1-4
D: .
size: few
V: TRBV12-3/TRBV12-4
DNA: TGTGCCAGCAGTCGGGGACGGTTTAATGAAAAACTGTTTTTT
CDR3: CASSRGRFNEKLFF

J: TRBJ2-1
D: TRBD2
size: .
V: TRBV20-1
DNA: TGCAGTGCTAGGAGATTTGGACTAGCGGGAGGAGGTGAGCAGTTCTTC
CDR3: CSARRFGLAGGGEQFF

J: TRBJ2-2
D: .
size: few
V: TRBV30
DNA: TGTGCCTGGAGTGAATGGTTGAGAGGGGAGCTGTTTTTT
CDR3: CAWSEWLRGELFF

J: TRBJ2-3
D: TRBD2
size: .
V: TRBV7-2
DNA: TGTGCCAGCAGCTACTACGGGACTAGCGGGAGCGGGGATACGCAGTATTTT
CDR3: CASSYYGTSGSGDTQYF

J: TRBJ2-2
D: .
size: .
V: TRBV30
DNA: TGTGCCTGGAGTGTTATCCTAGGTAACACCGGGGAGCTGTTTTTT
CDR3: CAWSVILGNTGELFF

J: TRBJ2-7
D: TRBD1
size: few
V: TRBV6-2/TRBV6-3
DNA: TGTGCCAGCAGTTACGGGCAGGGGGCAGGATACGAGCAGTACTTC
CDR3: CASSYGQGAGYEQYF

J: TRBJ2-3
D: TRBD2
size: .
V: TRBV10-3
DNA: TGTGCCATCAGTTCGGGACTAGCGGTCGGGGCTAGCACAGATACGCAGTATTTT
CDR3: CAISSGLAVGASTDTQYF

J: TRBJ1-4
D: .
size: many
V: TRBV7-9
DNA: TGTGCCACTTTAATCAGGGGAGATGAAAAACTGTTTTTT
CDR3: CATLIRGDEKLFF

J: TRBJ1-1
D: .
size: .
V: TRBV11-2
DNA: TGTGCCAGCAGCCTTAGACATCCGTCGTCTGAAGCTTTCTTT
CDR3: CASSLRHPSSEAFF

J: TRBJ2-1
D: .
size: .
V: TRBV21-1
DNA: TGTGCCAGCAGCGGTCAGGGGGCTTCCCACACACCATACAATGAGCAGTTCTTC
CDR3: CASSGQGASHTPYNEQFF

J: TRBJ2-7
D: TRBD1
size: few
V: TRBV15
DNA: TGTGCCACCAGCAGAGTTGGACAGGGGGCGTACGAGCAGTACTTC
CDR3: CATSRVGQGAYEQYF

J: TRBJ2-4
D: .
size: few
V: TRBV5-1
DNA: TGCGCCAGCAGCCGTGGATCACAGGGATACATTCAGTACTTC
CDR3: CASSRGSQGYIQYF

J: TRBJ2-3
D: .
size: few
V: TRBV5-1
DNA: TGCGCCAGCAGGTACGACACAGATACGCAGTATTTT
CDR3: CASRYDTDTQYF

J: TRBJ1-1
D: .
size: .
V: TRBV3-1
DNA: TGTGCCAGCAGTCAGGACAGCCCCATGAACACTGAAGCTTTCTTT
CDR3: CASSQDSPMNTEAFF

J: TRBJ1-1
D: TRBD1
size: .
V: TRBV20-1
DNA: TGCAGTGCTCCGGACAGGTCAGAAGCTTTCTTT
CDR3: CSAPDRSEAFF

J: TRBJ2-5
D: .
size: .
V: TRBV29-1
DNA: TGCAGCGTTAGTCACAGTCAAGAGACCCAGTACTTC
CDR3: CSVSHSQETQYF

J: TRBJ2-3
D: TRBD1
size: once
V: TRBV5-1
DNA: TGCGCCAGCAGCAAGGACAGGCCGTACTACACAGATACGCAGTATTTT
CDR3: CASSKDRPYYTDTQYF

J: TRBJ2-7
D: .
size: .
V: TRBV19
DNA: TGTGCCAGTAGTATAGCACGGGAATCATACGAGCAGTACTTC
CDR3: CASSIARESYEQYF

J: TRBJ1-4
D: .
size: few
V: TRBV15
DNA: TGTGCCACCAGCAGTCGGGCGCGGAGTAATGAAAAACTGTTTTTT
CDR3: CATSSRARSNEKLFF

J: TRBJ2-1
D: .
size: few
V: TRBV12-3/TRBV12-4
DNA: TGTGCCAGCAGTAGAAGCGGTTTCTCCTACAATGAGCAGTTCTTC
CDR3: CASSRSGFSYNEQFF

J: TRBJ2-7
D: TRBD1
size: .
V: TRBV2
DNA: TGTGCCAGCAGACCCGGGACAGGGTTCTACGAGCAGTACTTC
CDR3: CASRPGTGFYEQYF

J: TRBJ2-2
D: TRBD2
size: .
V: TRBV6-1
DNA: TGTGCCAGCGGGGAGGGTCTGAATGTGCGGGAGCTGTTTTTT
CDR3: CASGEGLNVRELFF

J: TRBJ1-1
D: .
size: .
V: TRBV12-3/TRBV12-4
DNA: TGTGCCAGCGGGGGAGGTTTGGGGGGCACTGAAGCTTTCTTT
CDR3: CASGGGLGGTEAFF

J: TRBJ2-1
D: TRBD2
size: .
V: TRBV20-1
DNA: TGCAGTGCTAGGGACGCGGGGGGTCCGAGCTCCTACAATGAGCAGTTCTTC
CDR3: CSARDAGGPSSYNEQFF

J: TRBJ2-3
D: .
size: many
V: TRBV5-1
DNA: TGCGCCAGCAGCTCTCGACAGGGAGGGACAGATACGCAGTATTTT
CDR3: CASSSRQGGTDTQYF

J: TRBJ2-5
D: .
size: .
V: TRBV7-9
DNA: TGTGCCAGCAGCCCGCCGAGGGTCGGAATTAAAGAGACCCAGTACTTC
CDR3: CASSPPRVGIKETQYF

J: TRBJ1-6
D: .
size: few
V: TRBV7-2
DNA: TGTGCCAGCAGCTTATACACGGCGGGTTCACCCCTCCACTTT
CDR3: CASSLYTAGSPLHF

J: TRBJ2-1
D: .
size: few
V: TRBV7-8
DNA: TGTGCCAGCAGCCGGGACCCCGGCTACAATGAGCAGTTCTTC
CDR3: CASSRDPGYNEQFF

J: TRBJ2-7
D: .
size: .
V: TRBV19
DNA: TGTGCCAGTAGTATAGATACGGTGATGGCTAACGAGCAGTACTTC
CDR3: CASSIDTVMANEQYF

J: TRBJ2-2
D: .
size: .
V: TRBV6-1
DNA: TGTGTCCAGCACGCTGAGGGGATTAGCGCTGATACCGGGGAGCTGTTTTTT
CDR3: CVQHAEGISADTGELFF

J: TRBJ2-7
D: TRBD2
size: .
V: TRBV5-1
DNA: TGCGCCAGCAGCTTGCCCCTAGCGGGGGAACAGTACTTC
CDR3: CASSLPLAGEQYF

J: TRBJ1-1
D: .
size: few
V: TRBV3-1
DNA: TGTGCCAGCAGCCAAGATCAGTTAGCACGGGAGGGATACACTGAAGCTTTCTTT
CDR3: CASSQDQLAREGYTEAFF

J: TRBJ1-2
D: .
size: few
V: TRBV9
DNA: TGTGCCAGCAGCCCCGGACTGTTCCCGAACTATGGCTACACCTTC
CDR3: CASSPGLFPNYGYTF

J: TRBJ2-1
D: TRBD2
size: .
V: TRBV5-1
DNA: TGCGCCAGCAGCCTAGGGACTAGCGGGAGGGCCGGTGAGTCCTACAATGAGCAGTTCTTC
CDR3: CASSLGTSGRAGESYNEQFF

J: TRBJ2-3
D: .
size: .
V: TRBV10-1
DNA: TGCGCCAGCAGTGAGGAGGACTTGGGCACAGATACGCAGTATTTT
CDR3: CASSEEDLGTDTQYF

J: TRBJ2-3
D: .
size: .
V: TRBV7-6
DNA: TGTGCCAGCAGCCCGCACAAAGGAGGGTTGATCACAGATACGCAGTATTTT
CDR3: CASSPHKGGLITDTQYF

J: TRBJ2-7
D: .
size: .
V: TRBV11-2
DNA: TGTGCCAGCAGCTTAGATCACCCCAGCTCCTACGAGCAGTACTTC
CDR3: CASSLDHPSSYEQYF

J: TRBJ2-4
D: TRBD2
size: few
V: TRBV5-1
DNA: TGCGCCAGCAGCTCCACGACTAGCGGGACAGACATTCAGTACTTC
CDR3: CASSSTTSGTDIQYF

J: TRBJ2-1
D: .
size: .
V: TRBV3-1
DNA: TGTGCCAGCAGCCAGGATCGAATCGGACAGTTCTTC
CDR3: CASSQDRIGQFF

J: TRBJ2-7
D: .
size: .
V: TRBV12-3/TRBV12-4
DNA: TGTGCCAGCAGCCGCGGACAGTACGAGCAGTACTTC
CDR3: CASSRGQYEQYF

J: TRBJ2-1
D: TRBD2
size: few
V: TRBV11-3
DNA: TGTGCCAGCAGCTTAGGATTAGCGGGAAACGATGAGCAGTTCTTC
CDR3: CASSLGLAGNDEQFF

J: TRBJ2-1
D: .
size: .
V: TRBV4-3
DNA: TGCGCCAGCAGCCAAGAGGCAGGGTGGGGCTCCTACAATGAGCAGTTCTTC
CDR3: CASSQEAGWGSYNEQFF

J: TRBJ2-3
D: .
size: few
V: TRBV7-2
DNA: TGTGCCAGCAGCTTAGATGTCGGGAGTGGGGCAGATACGCAGTATTTT
CDR3: CASSLDVGSGADTQYF

J: TRBJ2-4
D: .
size: .
V: TRBV20-1
DNA: TGCAGTTTGGACAGTCAAAACATTCAGTACTTC
CDR3: CSLDSQNIQYF

J: TRBJ2-3
D: TRBD2
size: .
V: TRBV7-2
DNA: TGTGCCAGCAGCTCGCAAACCACACTAGCGGGAGGGTATACGCAGTATTTT
CDR3: CASSSQTTLAGGYTQYF

J: TRBJ1-1
D: .
size: .
V: TRBV7-9
DNA: TGTGCCAGCAGCTTAGGATTAGGGTCTGAAGCTTTCTTT
CDR3: CASSLGLGSEAFF

J: TRBJ2-1
D: .
size: few
V: TRBV7-2
DNA: TGTGCCAGCAGCTTAGCTCCCCCCTCTGGGAGGGGGTACTACAATGAGCAGTTCTTC
CDR3: CASSLAPPSGRGYYNEQFF

J: TRBJ2-3
D: TRBD2
size: many
V: TRBV20-1
DNA: TGCAGTGCTCGGAGGGAGGGTTCTAGCACAGATACGCAGTATTTT
CDR3: CSARREGSSTDTQYF

J: TRBJ2-7
D: TRBD1
size: few
V: TRBV5-1
DNA: TGCGCCAGCAGCATCGCCGGGACAGTTTACGAGCAGTACTTC
CDR3: CASSIAGTVYEQYF

J: TRBJ2-1
D: TRBD1
size: few
V: TRBV5-1
DNA: TGCGCCAGCAGCCGACAGGGGGTCGCCTACAATGAGCAGTTCTTC
CDR3: CASSRQGVAYNEQFF

J: TRBJ2-1
D: .
size: few
V: TRBV27
DNA: TGTGCCAGCAGTTTATTGGGGCCCCCTTACAATGAGCAGTTCTTC
CDR3: CASSLLGPPYNEQFF

J: TRBJ2-1
D: .
size: few
V: TRBV4-3
DNA: TGCGCCAGCAGCCAAGATCTATGGGGCAGTGCATACAATGAGCAGTTCTTC
CDR3: CASSQDLWGSAYNEQFF

J: TRBJ1-2
D: TRBD1
size: few
V: TRBV4-2
DNA: TGTGCCAGCAGCCCCAGGGGGCGCGACTATGGCTACACCTTC
CDR3: CASSPRGRDYGYTF

J: TRBJ2-4
D: .
size: few
V: TRBV7-2
DNA: TGTGCCAGCAGCTTAGGGCCAGGACAAAACATTCAGTACTTC
CDR3: CASSLGPGQNIQYF

J: TRBJ2-5
D: .
size: few
V: TRBV15
DNA: TGTGCCACCAGCAGAGACGGGACGGAGACCCAGTACTTC
CDR3: CATSRDGTETQYF

J: TRBJ2-5
D: TRBD2
size: .
V: TRBV7-2
DNA: TGTGCCAGCAGCTCAGTAGCGGGGGTCCGAGAGACCCAGTACTTC
CDR3: CASSSVAGVRETQYF

J: TRBJ2-3
D: .
size: .
V: TRBV18
DNA: TGTGCCAGCTCACCCCAGATGTACACAGATACGCAGTATTTT
CDR3: CASSPQMYTDTQYF

J: TRBJ2-5
D: .
size: .
V: TRBV6-1
DNA: TGTGCCAGCAGGACCCAAGCCTCGAGCCAAGAGACCCAGTACTTC
CDR3: CASRTQASSQETQYF

J: TRBJ2-5
D: .
size: .
V: TRBV19
DNA: TGTGCCAGTAGTCACGCGGTACGGCAAGAGACCCAGTACTTC
CDR3: CASSHAVRQETQYF